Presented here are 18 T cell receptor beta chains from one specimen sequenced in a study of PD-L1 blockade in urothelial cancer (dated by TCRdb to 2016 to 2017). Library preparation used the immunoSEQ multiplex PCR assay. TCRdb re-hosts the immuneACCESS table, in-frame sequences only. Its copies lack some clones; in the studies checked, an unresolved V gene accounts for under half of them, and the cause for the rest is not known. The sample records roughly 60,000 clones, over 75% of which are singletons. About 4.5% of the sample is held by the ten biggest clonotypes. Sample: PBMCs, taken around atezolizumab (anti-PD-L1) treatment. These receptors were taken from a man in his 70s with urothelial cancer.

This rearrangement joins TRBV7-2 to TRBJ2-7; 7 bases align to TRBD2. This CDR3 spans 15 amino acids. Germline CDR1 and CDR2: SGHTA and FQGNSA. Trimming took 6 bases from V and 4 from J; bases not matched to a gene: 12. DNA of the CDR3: TGTGCCAGCAGGACCAACGCGGGAGTAGGTTACGAGCAGTACTTC. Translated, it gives CASRTNAGVGYEQYF.

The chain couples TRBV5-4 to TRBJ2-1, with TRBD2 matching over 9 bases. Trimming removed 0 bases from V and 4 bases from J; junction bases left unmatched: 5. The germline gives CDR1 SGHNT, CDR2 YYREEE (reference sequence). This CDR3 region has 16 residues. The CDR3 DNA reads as TGTGCCAGCAGCTTGGATTTGCTAGCGGGGTACAATGAGCAGTTCTTC. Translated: CASSLDLLAGYNEQFF.

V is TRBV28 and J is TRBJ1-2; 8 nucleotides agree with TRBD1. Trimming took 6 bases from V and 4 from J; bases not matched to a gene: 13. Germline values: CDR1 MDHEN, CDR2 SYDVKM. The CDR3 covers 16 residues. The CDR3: CASSQSFGTGIYGYTF. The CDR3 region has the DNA TGTGCCAGCAGCCAAAGTTTCGGGACAGGAATCTATGGCTACACCTTC.

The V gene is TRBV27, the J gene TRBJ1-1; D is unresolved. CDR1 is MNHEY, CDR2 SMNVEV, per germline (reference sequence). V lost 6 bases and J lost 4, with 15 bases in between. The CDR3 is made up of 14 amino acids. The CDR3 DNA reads TGTGCCAGCAGCCCAAGAGCGGAGAGCACTGAAGCTTTCTTT. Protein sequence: CASSPRAESTEAFF.

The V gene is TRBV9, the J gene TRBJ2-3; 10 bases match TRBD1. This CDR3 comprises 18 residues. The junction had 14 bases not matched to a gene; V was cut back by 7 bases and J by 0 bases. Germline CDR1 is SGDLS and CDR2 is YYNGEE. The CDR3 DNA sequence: TGTGCCAGCGGGGTCCGGGACAGGGGACGTTTTAGCACAGATACGCAGTATTTT. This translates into CASGVRDRGRFSTDTQYF.

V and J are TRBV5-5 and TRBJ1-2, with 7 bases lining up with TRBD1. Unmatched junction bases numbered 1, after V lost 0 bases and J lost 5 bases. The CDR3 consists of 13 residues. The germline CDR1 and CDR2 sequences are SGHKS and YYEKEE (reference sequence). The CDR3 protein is CASSLEQGYGYTF. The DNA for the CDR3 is TGTGCCAGCAGCTTGGAACAGGGGTATGGCTACACCTTC.

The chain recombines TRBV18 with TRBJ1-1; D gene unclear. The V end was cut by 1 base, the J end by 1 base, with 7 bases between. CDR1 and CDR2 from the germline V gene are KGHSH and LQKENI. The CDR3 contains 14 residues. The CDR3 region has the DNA TGTGCCAGCTCACCACAGGGAGAGAACACTGAAGCTTTCTTT. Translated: CASSPQGENTEAFF.

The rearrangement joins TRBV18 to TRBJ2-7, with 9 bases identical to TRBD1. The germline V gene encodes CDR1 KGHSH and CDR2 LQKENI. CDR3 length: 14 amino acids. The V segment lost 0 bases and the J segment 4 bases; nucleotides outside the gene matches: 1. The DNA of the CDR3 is TGTGCCAGCTCACCACCACAGGGGGCTTACGAGCAGTACTTC. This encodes CASSPPQGAYEQYF.

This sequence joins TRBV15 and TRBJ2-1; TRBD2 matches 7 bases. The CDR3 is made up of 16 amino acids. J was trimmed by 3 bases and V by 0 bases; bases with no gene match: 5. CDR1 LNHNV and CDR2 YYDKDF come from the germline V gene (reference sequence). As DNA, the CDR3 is TGTGCCACCAGCAGAGACCGCGGGAGAAACTACAATGAGCAGTTCTTC. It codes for CATSRDRGRNYNEQFF.

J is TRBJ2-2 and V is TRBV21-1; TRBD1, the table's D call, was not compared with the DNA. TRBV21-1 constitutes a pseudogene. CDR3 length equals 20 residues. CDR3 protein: CASSKVFPSGTSANTGELFF. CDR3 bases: TGTGCCAGCAGCAAAGTTTTTCCGTCAGGGACATCGGCGAACACCGGGGAGCTGTTTTTT.

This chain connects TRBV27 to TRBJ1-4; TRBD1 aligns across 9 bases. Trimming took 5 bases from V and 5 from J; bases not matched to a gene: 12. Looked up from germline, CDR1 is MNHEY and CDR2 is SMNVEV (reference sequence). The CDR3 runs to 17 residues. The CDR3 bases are TGTGCCAGCAGTGCGGACAGGGGAGCGCCTCCAAATGAAAAACTGTTTTTT. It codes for CASSADRGAPPNEKLFF.

The CDR3 DNA follows: TGTGCCAGCAATAACCAGATCACAGATACGCAGTATTTT. Amino acids: CASNNQITDTQYF. The rearrangement joins TRBV9 to TRBJ2-3; no clear D gene. Trimming removed 6 bases at V and 2 bases at J, with 10 bases between. Per the germline V gene, CDR1 is SGDLS and CDR2 is YYNGEE. This CDR3 is built from 13 residues.

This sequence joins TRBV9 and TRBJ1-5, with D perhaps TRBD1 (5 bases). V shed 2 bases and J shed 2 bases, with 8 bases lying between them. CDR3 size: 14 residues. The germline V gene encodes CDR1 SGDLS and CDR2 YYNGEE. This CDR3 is CASSVGGGNQPQHF. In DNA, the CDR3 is TGTGCCAGCAGCGTGGGGGGGGGCAATCAGCCCCAGCATTTT.

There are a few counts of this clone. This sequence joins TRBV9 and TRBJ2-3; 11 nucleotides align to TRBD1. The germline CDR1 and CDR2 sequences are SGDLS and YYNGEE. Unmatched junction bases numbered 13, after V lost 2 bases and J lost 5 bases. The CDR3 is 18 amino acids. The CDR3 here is CASSVSPSGTGGVDTQYF. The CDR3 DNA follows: TGTGCCAGCAGCGTCTCACCGTCCGGGACAGGGGGGGTAGATACGCAGTATTTT.

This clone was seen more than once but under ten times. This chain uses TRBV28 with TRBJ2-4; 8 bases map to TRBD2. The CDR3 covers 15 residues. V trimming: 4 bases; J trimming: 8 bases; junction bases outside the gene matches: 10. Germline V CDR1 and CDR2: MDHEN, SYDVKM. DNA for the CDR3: TGTGCCAGCAGTTCTCTCCCCGGGAGGGCGGACATTCAGTACTTC. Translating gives CASSSLPGRADIQYF.

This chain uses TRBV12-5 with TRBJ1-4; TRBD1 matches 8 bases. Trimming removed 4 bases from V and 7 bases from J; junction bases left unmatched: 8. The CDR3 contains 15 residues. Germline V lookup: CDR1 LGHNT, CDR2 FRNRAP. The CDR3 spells CASGSSGTGGEKLFF. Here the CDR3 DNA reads TGTGCTAGTGGTTCCTCCGGGACAGGAGGTGAAAAACTGTTTTTT.

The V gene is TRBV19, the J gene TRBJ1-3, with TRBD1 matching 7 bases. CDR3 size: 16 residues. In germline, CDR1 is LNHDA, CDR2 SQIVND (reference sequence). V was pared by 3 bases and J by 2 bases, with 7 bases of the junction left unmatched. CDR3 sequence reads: CASSMSGGEPGNTIYF. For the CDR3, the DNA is TGTGCCAGTAGTATGTCAGGGGGAGAGCCTGGAAACACCATATATTTT. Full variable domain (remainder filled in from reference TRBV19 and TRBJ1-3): DGGITQSPKYLFRKEGQNVTLSCEQNLNHDAMYWYRQDPGQGLRLIYYSQIVNDFQKGDIAEGYSVSREKKESFPLTVTSAQKNPTAFYLCASSMSGGEPGNTIYFGEGSWLTVV.

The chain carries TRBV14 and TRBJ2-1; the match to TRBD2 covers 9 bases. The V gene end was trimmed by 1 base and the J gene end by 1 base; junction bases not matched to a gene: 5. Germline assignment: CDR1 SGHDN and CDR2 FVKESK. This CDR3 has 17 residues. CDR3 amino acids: CASSQASGAPSYNEQFF. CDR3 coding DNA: TGTGCCAGCAGCCAAGCTAGCGGGGCCCCTTCCTACAATGAGCAGTTCTTC.